The text below deals with one T cell receptor beta chain. This clone's antigen is unknown. Base qualities are not recorded, but no much larger clone differs from it by a single base. Other DNA sequences in the sample encode the same CDR3. The germline V gene (reference sequence) supplies CDR1 LNHDA and CDR2 SQIVND. The CDR3 contains 11 residues, cysteine and phenylalanine counted. The sequence is cut down to CDR3 DNA, 33 bases in frame from base 1. The junction carries 5 bases between V and J, which are trimmed by 1 base and 10 bases respectively. This sample was taken from a study of T cell responses to AZD1222 COVID-19 vaccine (TCRdb year 2021). Background for the entire study: A total of around 240 trial participants underwent TCR sequencing, of whom roughly 210 received two doses of AZD1222 and some 26 received two doses of the MenACWY control vaccine. Trial participants were enrolled into age subgroups of 18-55, 56-69 and 70-plus years, which contained about 150, 27 and 61 TCR-sequenced participants, respectively.

Beyond this particular receptor, the publication reports: Only six or seven AZD1222 recipients were SARS-CoV-2 seropositive at baseline, limiting conclusions about previously exposed vaccinees. Participants were mostly white British, with more females than males. The authors suggested clonal diversity may have been underestimated. Reportedly, close to half of the unique spike-specific TCRs recognized epitopes lying outside the regions that are mutated in the B.1.351 and B.1.1.7 variants. Vaccine-associated CD4 TCRs spanned the whole spike protein, with dominant responses in regions 160-218 and 743-854. No day 14 peak-response samples were available, so repertoires were characterized only after the peak T cell response. In the small 56-69-year group, the increase in depth fell short of significance, most likely because of low power. After two AZD1222 doses, spike-specific TCR breadth and depth were significantly higher than at day 0 and than in MenACWY recipients.

Sample time point, as interpreted from the label and publication: baseline before first vaccination. Interpreted using the paper, the treatment or condition label stands for: meningococcal conjugate vaccine given as trial control. The vaccinee samples were drawn from two UK trials, COV001 and COV002, one of which was a single-blind randomized controlled phase 2/3 trial testing AZD1222 (ChAdOx1 nCoV-19) in healthy adults. Trial participant PBMC samples were collected at day 0 and day 28 after the second dose for TCRbeta chain sequencing. The CDR3 regions of human TCRbeta chains were subjected to immunosequencing. As for the original processing: Repertoire TCRs were checked for matches against a reference library of SARS-CoV-2-specific TCRs that had been generated using the MIRA antigen-specificity platform. Breadth was defined as the fraction of unique TCRs that were SARS-CoV-2-associated. Depth was defined as the fraction of total T cells that were SARS-CoV-2-associated. Each spike-specific TCR was assigned to its reactive spike region and to a CD4 or CD8 class using the MIRA data. Log10-transformed breadth and depth values were compared by one-way ANOVA with Sidak's multiple comparisons tests. TCRdb retrieved this table from immuneACCESS and kept in-frame rearrangements only. Not all clones are present; in checked studies, unresolved V genes account for under half, and no reason is known for the remainder. D and trimming come from the DNA, and the V and J calls and clone size come from that table. The sample includes 120,000 to 150,000 clones, with about 90% observed a single time. Around 2.8% of the sample is in the top ten clones.

The sample was peripheral blood, taken on day 0 of MenACWY control vaccination. This TCR was sampled from an adult in good health. The sequence joins TRBV19 to TRBJ2-1; the D gene identity is not certain. The CDR3 reads as follows: CASSIAREQFF. The nucleotide sequence is given as TGTGCCAGTAGTATAGCGAGGGAGCAGTTCTTC. Full variable domain (CDR3 extended with the reference TRBV19 and TRBJ2-1 proteins): DGGITQSPKYLFRKEGQNVTLSCEQNLNHDAMYWYRQDPGQGLRLIYYSQIVNDFQKGDIAEGYSVSREKKESFPLTVTSAQKNPTAFYLCASSIAREQFFGPGTRLTVL.